What follows are 32 T cell receptor beta chains derived from one specimen sequenced in a study of blood T cell repertoires in COVID-19. The protocol was immunoSEQ multiplex PCR, while the TCRdb copy is restricted to in-frame clones and leaves out a portion. The data contain under 75,000 clones, around four fifths of them singletons. Material for sequencing was peripheral blood. These receptors came from a woman aged 45-65 years with active or convalescent COVID-19.

This clone was counted at least ten times. The chain carries TRBV10-2 and TRBJ1-1, with D maybe TRBD1 (6 bases). This CDR3 region has 13 residues. Germline assignment: CDR1 WSHSY and CDR2 SAAADI. Trimming removed 7 bases from V and 0 bases from J, with 9 bases in between. The CDR3 nucleotides read TGCGCCAGCAATACAGGGTTGAACACTGAAGCTTTCTTT. Translating gives CASNTGLNTEAFF.

The CDR3 bases are TGTGCCACCAGTGAAGGTGGAGGTACGCAGTATTTT. It specifies CATSEGGGTQYF. V and J are TRBV24-1 and TRBJ2-3; maybe TRBD2 (5 bases). Trimming cost V 4 bases and J 8 bases, with 9 bases left between them. From germline, CDR1 is KGHDR and CDR2 SFDVKD. The CDR3 runs to 12 residues.

This clone was counted only a few times. The chain recombines TRBV30 with TRBJ2-3, with 8 positions matching TRBD2. Germline-derived CDR1 and CDR2 are GTSNPN and SVGIG (reference sequence). Germline trimming cut 1 base from V and 1 base from J; bases unmatched to any gene: 4. The CDR3 length is 15 residues. In DNA form, the CDR3 reads TGTGCCTGGAGTGGGGCGGGAGGCGGCACAGATACGCAGTATTTT. Translating gives CAWSGAGGGTDTQYF.

This chain links TRBV6-5 with TRBJ1-2; D unresolved. The germline V gene encodes CDR1 MNHEY and CDR2 SVGAGI. Trimming left V 6 bases short and J 8 bases short, with 16 bases between. The CDR3 length is 13 residues. CDR3 nucleotides: TGTGCCAGCAGCCTAGATAGGTCGGGAGGCTACACCTTC. Its protein is CASSLDRSGGYTF.

The V gene is TRBV6-4, the J gene TRBJ1-1; TRBD1 matches 7 bases. The CDR3 has 14 amino acids. CDR1 and CDR2 (germline): MRHNA, SNTAGT. V gave up 6 bases and J gave up 1 base; unmatched junction bases: 5. This chain's CDR3 is CASRPGQQNTEAFF. Here the CDR3 DNA reads TGTGCCAGCAGACCGGGACAGCAGAACACTGAAGCTTTCTTT.

This clone occurred a few times. The chain is built from TRBV30 and TRBJ2-1; D gene uncertain. This CDR3 comprises 11 residues. Looked up from germline, CDR1 is GTSNPN and CDR2 is SVGIG (reference sequence). The V end was cut by 6 bases, the J end by 7 bases, with 10 bases between. In nucleotides, the CDR3 is TGTGCCTGCAGTTGGGCTAATGAGCAGTTCTTC. Translated: CACSWANEQFF.

This chain joins TRBV19 and TRBJ1-1; TRBD1 might be the D (6 bases). The CDR3 runs to 13 residues. V was clipped by 6 bases and J by 7 bases, with 15 bases between them. The germline CDR1 and CDR2 sequences are LNHDA and SQIVND (reference sequence). The CDR3 protein is CASSGQGRGEAFF. The CDR3 DNA follows: TGTGCCAGTAGCGGGCAGGGGAGAGGTGAAGCTTTCTTT.

The genes are TRBV5-6 and TRBJ2-7; 7 nucleotides match TRBD2. The V gene's germline CDR1 is SGHDT and CDR2 YYEEEE. V lost 1 base, J lost 9 bases, and 7 bases stayed unmatched. This CDR3 region has 13 residues. The CDR3 DNA is TGTGCCAGCAGCTTGCAGACTAGCTTGGGGCAGTACTTC. It encodes CASSLQTSLGQYF.

The rearrangement links TRBV19 to TRBJ2-2, with D possibly being TRBD2 (6 bases). Germline V CDR1 and CDR2: LNHDA, SQIVND (reference sequence). This CDR3 is 17 amino acids long. The V end was cut by 2 bases, the J end by 4 bases, with 17 bases between. CDR3 sequence (DNA): TGTGCCAGTAGTATATGGGGACTCTTAAGGGGCACCGGGGAGCTGTTTTTT. It specifies CASSIWGLLRGTGELFF.

CDR3 sequence: CASSLELTSGRAGEQFF. The CDR3 DNA sequence: TGTGCCAGCAGCTTAGAATTGACTAGCGGGAGGGCCGGTGAGCAGTTCTTC. The rearrangement links TRBV7-7 to TRBJ2-1; 14 nucleotides line up with TRBD2. The CDR3 consists of 17 residues. The V segment lost 1 base and the J segment 9 bases; nucleotides outside the gene matches: 8. In germline, CDR1 is SSHAT, CDR2 FNYEAQ (reference sequence).

V is TRBV7-2 and J is TRBJ1-2; D remains unclear. The CDR3 length is 11 residues. The ends were cut back, 5 bases at V and 7 bases at J, with 8 bases in the middle. From germline, CDR1 is SGHTA and CDR2 FQGNSA. The CDR3 DNA is TGTGCCAGCAGCCGAACTTCTGGCTACACCTTC. Amino acids: CASSRTSGYTF. The full variable domain, in which reference TRBV7-2 and TRBJ1-2 provide the parts outside the CDR3, is GAGVSQSPSNKVTEKGKDVELRCDPISGHTALYWYRQSLGQGLEFLIYFQGNSAPDKSGLPSDRFSAERTGGSVSTLTIQRTQQEDSAVYLCASSRTSGYTFGSGTRLTVV.

This chain uses TRBV9 with TRBJ1-1, with a weak D call TRBD1 (5 bases). CDR1 is SGDLS, CDR2 YYNGEE, per germline. The CDR3 is 14 amino acids. V lost 3 bases and J 4 bases, leaving 13 bases between the germline ends. The CDR3 region is CASSDPGHPTEAFF. The DNA for the CDR3 is TGTGCCAGCAGCGATCCAGGACACCCCACTGAAGCTTTCTTT. Combining the CDR3 with reference TRBV9 and TRBJ1-1 gives the whole variable domain DSGVTQTPKHLITATGQRVTLRCSPRSGDLSVYWYQQSLDQGLQFLIQYYNGEERAKGNILERFSAQQFPDLHSELNLSSLELGDSALYFCASSDPGHPTEAFFGQGTRLTVV.

This chain joins TRBV7-6 and TRBJ2-1; TRBD2 aligns across 11 bases. Germline V lookup: CDR1 SGHVS, CDR2 FNYEAQ. The CDR3 covers 15 residues. V gave up 4 bases and J gave up 7 bases; unmatched junction bases: 6. The CDR3 reads CASSSSSGRGNEQFF. The CDR3 DNA reads as TGTGCCAGCAGCTCAAGTAGCGGGAGGGGTAATGAGCAGTTCTTC.

The chain recombines TRBV27 with TRBJ2-1; D not resolved. This CDR3 region has 18 residues. The V and J ends lost 0 bases and 5 bases respectively, with 20 bases between them. Germline assignment: CDR1 MNHEY and CDR2 SMNVEV (reference sequence). CDR3 region: CASSLSPRIFYEDNEQFF. The DNA of the CDR3 is TGTGCCAGCAGTTTATCCCCTCGAATCTTTTATGAGGACAATGAGCAGTTCTTC.

The chain uses TRBV6-1 and TRBJ2-3; TRBD2 matches at 10 bases. The V segment lost 4 bases and the J segment 2 bases; nucleotides outside the gene matches: 6. Germline CDR1 is MNHNS and CDR2 is SASEGT. The CDR3 is 16 amino acids. This chain's CDR3 is CASSARTSGNTDTQYF. In DNA form, the CDR3 reads TGTGCCAGCAGTGCAAGGACTAGCGGCAACACAGATACGCAGTATTTT.

Note on this clone: One junction end disagrees with the germline gene, perhaps due to a read error. The chain has TRBV18 and TRBJ2-1; TRBD2 matches at 12 bases. Germline V lookup: CDR1 KGHSH, CDR2 LQKENI. The CDR3 runs 15 residues. The CDR3 DNA reads as TGTGCCAGCTCGCCACTAGCGGGAGGTAGTAATGAGCAGTTCTTC. Residues: CASSPLAGGSNEQFF.

The chain carries TRBV5-1 and TRBJ2-2, with D perhaps TRBD1 (5 bases). V was pared by 0 bases and J by 4 bases, with 7 bases between. This CDR3 is 14 amino acids long. Germline V gene data show CDR1 as SGHRS and CDR2 as YFSETQ. As DNA, the CDR3 is TGCGCCAGCAGCTTGGGCAGGGCCACCGGGGAGCTGTTTTTT. This gives the protein CASSLGRATGELFF.

This clone was counted once. The chain uses TRBV5-1 and TRBJ1-2; D may be TRBD1 (5 bases). Looked up from germline, CDR1 is SGHRS and CDR2 is YFSETQ. The CDR3 is made up of 14 amino acids. The V end was cut by 1 base, the J end by 4 bases, with 11 bases between. CDR3 in DNA: TGCGCCAGCAGCTTGAGGATGGGGCTCTATGGCTACACCTTC. This sequence encodes CASSLRMGLYGYTF. Supplemented by reference TRBV5-1 and TRBJ1-2, the full variable domain reads KAGVTQTPRYLIKTRGQQVTLSCSPISGHRSVSWYQQTPGQGLQFLFEYFSETQRNKGNFPGRFSGRQFSNSRSEMNVSTLELGDSALYLCASSLRMGLYGYTFGSGTRLTVV.

The chain employs TRBV7-9 and TRBJ1-2; the match to TRBD1 covers 7 bases. With V trimmed by 3 bases and J by 2 bases, 6 bases remained unmatched. Germline V lookup: CDR1 SEHNR, CDR2 FQNEAQ (reference sequence). There are 15 residues in the CDR3. The CDR3 nucleotides are TGTGCCAGCAGCTTGTTCGGGACAGCCAACTATGGCTACACCTTC. Translation: CASSLFGTANYGYTF.

The chain carries TRBV6-5 and TRBJ1-3; D not certain. Germline V lookup: CDR1 MNHEY, CDR2 SVGAGI. The CDR3 covers 13 residues. Deletions cut 7 bases from V and 0 bases from J, with 7 bases between. CDR3 loop: CASMVASGNTIYF. CDR3 in DNA: TGTGCCAGCATGGTAGCCTCTGGAAACACCATATATTTT.

The chain combines TRBV7-6 with TRBJ2-2; 10 nucleotides match TRBD2. This CDR3 has 16 amino acids. Germline values: CDR1 SGHVS, CDR2 FNYEAQ. Trimming cost V 1 base and J 4 bases; bases outside gene matches: 3. Here the CDR3 reads CASSLGTSGPTGELFF. Here the CDR3 DNA reads TGTGCCAGCAGCTTAGGGACTAGCGGCCCCACCGGGGAGCTGTTTTTT.

This clone came up a few times. V is TRBV27 and J is TRBJ2-3; tentative D call: TRBD2 (7 bases). The CDR3 is 14 amino acids. V lost 8 bases and J lost 2, with 14 bases in between. Germline values: CDR1 MNHEY, CDR2 SMNVEV (reference sequence). DNA of the CDR3: TGTGCCAGCGGGGGGGGCTACCACACAGATACGCAGTATTTT. Translated: CASGGGYHTDTQYF.

As concerns this clone: The sample has other DNA sequences that encode this CDR3 too. Here the CDR3 reads CASSLAVQETQYF. The DNA of the CDR3 is TGTGCCAGCAGCTTGGCGGTCCAAGAGACCCAGTACTTC. This chain connects TRBV7-6 to TRBJ2-5, with D unresolved. This CDR3 has 13 residues. Per germline, CDR1 SGHVS and CDR2 FNYEAQ. The V and J ends lost 3 bases and 1 base respectively, with 6 bases between them.

The chain links TRBV11-2 to TRBJ1-5; D perhaps matches TRBD1 (5 bases). The CDR3 length is 18 residues. Germline V gene data show CDR1 as SGHAT and CDR2 as FQNNGV. V lost 5 bases, J lost 0 bases, and 20 bases lay in between. The DNA for the CDR3 is TGTGCCAGCAGCCCGGGGGGAGGTGATAGCTATAGCAATCAGCCCCAGCATTTT. It is translated as CASSPGGGDSYSNQPQHF.

The chain uses TRBV25-1 and TRBJ2-1; the match to TRBD2 covers 15 bases. With V trimmed by 4 bases and J by 8 bases, 3 bases remained unmatched. This CDR3 is built from 15 residues. Germline lookup yields CDR1 MGHDK and CDR2 SYGVNS. CDR3 DNA: TGTGCCAGCAGTGGAAGGACTAGCGGGAGGGATGAGCAGTTCTTC. Protein sequence: CASSGRTSGRDEQFF.

This chain links TRBV29-1 with TRBJ1-2; D is uncertain. The V gene lost 3 bases and the J gene lost 4 bases, with 9 bases spanning the gap. Germline V gives CDR1 SQVTM, CDR2 ANQGSEA. The CDR3 runs to 12 residues. The CDR3, as DNA: TGCAGCGTTGATACAGAATCCTATGGCTACACCTTC. As protein: CSVDTESYGYTF.

The rearrangement uses TRBV5-4 and TRBJ2-3, with 7 bases matching TRBD2. This CDR3 contains 15 residues. Germline V CDR1 and CDR2: SGHNT, YYREEE (reference sequence). Trimming cost V 0 bases and J 2 bases; bases outside gene matches: 3. The CDR3 sequence is CASSLDLAVTDTQYF. For the CDR3, the DNA is TGTGCCAGCAGCTTGGATCTAGCGGTCACAGATACGCAGTATTTT. Full variable domain (outside the CDR3, taken from reference TRBV5-4 and TRBJ2-3): ETGVTQSPTHLIKTRGQQVTLRCSSQSGHNTVSWYQQALGQGPQFIFQYYREEENGRGNFPPRFSGLQFPNYSSELNVNALELDDSALYLCASSLDLAVTDTQYFGPGTRLTVL.

This chain connects TRBV6-5 to TRBJ2-7, with D tentatively TRBD2 (5 bases). Trimming left V 0 bases short and J 2 bases short, with 8 bases between. This CDR3 region has 14 residues. From germline, CDR1 is MNHEY and CDR2 SVGAGI. This chain's CDR3 is CASSYSSGAYEQYF. CDR3 DNA sequence: TGTGCCAGCAGTTACTCTTCCGGGGCCTACGAGCAGTACTTC.

The CDR3 protein is CASSLTWTGPYEQYF. In DNA, the CDR3 is TGTGCCAGCAGCTTAACCTGGACAGGTCCCTACGAGCAGTACTTC. The J gene is TRBJ2-7, the V gene TRBV7-2, with 7 bases identical to TRBD1. V lost 2 bases to trimming and J lost 2 bases; unmatched junction nucleotides: 6. This CDR3 has 15 amino acids. CDR1 is SGHTA, CDR2 FQGNSA, per germline.

The chain links TRBV3-1 (or the pseudogene TRBV3-2) to TRBJ2-7; 8 nucleotides match TRBD2. The germline gives CDR1 LGHDT, CDR2 YNNKEL (reference sequence). The V and J ends lost 1 base and 5 bases, in that order; junction bases with no gene match: 4. The CDR3 is 14 amino acids. Here the CDR3 DNA reads TGTGCCAGCAGCCAAGGGGTAGCGGGGAACGAGCAGTACTTC. This encodes CASSQGVAGNEQYF.

This chain links TRBV9 with TRBJ1-2, with TRBD1 matching over 9 bases. After removal of 3 bases from V and 0 bases from J, the junction contained 3 bases not matched to a gene. The length of the CDR3 is 15 residues. The V gene's germline CDR1 is SGDLS and CDR2 YYNGEE. The CDR3 spells CASSAGTGSNYGYTF. CDR3 nucleotides: TGTGCCAGCAGCGCGGGGACAGGGTCTAACTATGGCTACACCTTC.

This clone appeared a few times. This chain connects TRBV4-1 to TRBJ2-1; 9 bases match TRBD2. The CDR3 extends over 17 amino acids. Germline CDR1 is MGHRA and CDR2 is YSYEKL. Trimming removed 1 base from V and 1 base from J; junction bases left unmatched: 5. CDR3 nucleotides: TGCGCCAGCAGCCAAGTTGCTAGCGGGATTTCCTACAATGAGCAGTTCTTC. Residues: CASSQVASGISYNEQFF.